This record concerns one TCR beta chain sequence. Antigen specificity is unknown. These data belong to a study of cytomegalovirus exposure and HLA in healthy donors. Study-wide results and caveats: Productive status was seen about 87% or about 30% of the time for most TCR beta V segments in an earlier analysis.

PCR employed 60 Vbeta and 13 Jbeta primers. The assay was immunoSEQ multiplex PCR, and TCRdb's table has in-frame clones only and misses some. The sample contains some 150,000 clones, about 74% of which appear only once. V lost 5 bases, J lost 4 bases, and 11 bases stayed unmatched. Germline values: CDR1 LNHDA, CDR2 SQIVND (reference sequence). The CDR3 loop spans 15 amino acids. Sequenced input: PBMCs. This chain connects TRBV19 to TRBJ2-7; TRBD1 agrees at 7 bases. The clonotype was recovered from a man aged 18 to 30 in good health and CMV-seropositive. CDR3 nucleotides: TGTGCCAGTAGTCTTTACAGGGGAATGTTTTACGAGCAGTACTTC. Its protein product is CASSLYRGMFYEQYF.